The 19 T cell receptor beta chains given below trace back to one sample, sequenced in a study of prognosis after radiotherapy for stage I lung cancer. Two rounds of multiplex PCR amplified TCR beta CDR3 from genomic DNA. Every TRBV and TRBJ gene had its own specific primer in first-round PCR. TCRdb recomputed calls from the multiplex PCR reads with MiXCR, one row per CDR3 protein. The sample holds approximately 17,000 distinct CDR3 sequences; 35% to 45% are singletons and the top ten take 44%. The sequenced sample was PBMCs, obtained before or after stereotactic body radiation therapy (not recorded which). These receptor sequences come from a donor at least 50 years old with non-small cell lung cancer.

As regards this clonotype: With only one base between it and a far larger clone, this is likely a read error. V usage is TRBV6-1 and J usage is TRBJ2-1; D unresolved. Germline-derived CDR1 and CDR2 are MNHNS and SASEGT. The CDR3 is 16 residues long. CDR3 bases: TGTGCCAGCAGTGACCGGGCTCCGCTTCCCTACAATGATCAGTTCTTC. Its translation is CASSDRAPLPYNDQFF.

V and J are TRBV7-3 and TRBJ2-1, with a weak D call TRBD1 (6 bases). The CDR3 consists of 13 residues. Trimming cost V 5 bases and J 6 bases, with 11 bases left between them. CDR1 SGHTA and CDR2 FQGTGA come from the germline V gene. The CDR3: CASSPRGSNEQFF. The CDR3 nucleotides read TGTGCCAGCAGCCCCAGGGGTAGCAATGAGCAGTTCTTC.

The rearrangement links TRBV6-1 to TRBJ1-2; 9 bases are shared with TRBD1. CDR1 MNHNS and CDR2 SASEGT come from the germline V gene. J was trimmed by 13 bases and V by 11 bases; bases with no gene match: 14. The CDR3 contains 12 residues. CDR3 sequence: CAGMWDREPITF. DNA of the CDR3: TGTGCCGGCATGTGGGACAGGGAACCTATCACCTTC.

With regard to this clonotype: Only one base separates this from a far larger clonotype, so it likely reflects a read error. The J gene is TRBJ1-1, the V gene TRBV6-2 or TRBV6-3; the D is unclear. Germline V gives CDR1 MNHEY, CDR2 SVGEGT. The V and J ends lost 0 bases and 6 bases respectively, with 20 bases between them. The CDR3 has 17 amino acids. CDR3 loop: CASSYSILGPLDAEAFF. In DNA, the CDR3 is TGTGCCAGCAGTTACTCCATACTGGGCCCGCTGGACGCTGAAGCTTTCTTT.

The chain is built from TRBV9 and TRBJ1-2; D call uncertain. Germline assignment: CDR1 SGDLS and CDR2 YYNGEE. CDR3 size: 13 residues. The germline V and J ends were trimmed by 4 bases and 7 bases, with 14 bases remaining between them. The CDR3 region is CASSLGLRGGYTF. The CDR3 DNA reads as TGTGCCAGCAGCCTCGGGCTTCGGGGTGGCTACACCTTC. Supplemented by reference TRBV9 and TRBJ1-2, the full variable domain reads DSGVTQTPKHLITATGQRVTLRCSPRSGDLSVYWYQQSLDQGLQFLIQYYNGEERAKGNILERFSAQQFPDLHSELNLSSLELGDSALYFCASSLGLRGGYTFGSGTRLTVV.

This clonotype was observed many times. The chain couples TRBV19 to TRBJ1-5; 8 bases line up with TRBD1. Germline V CDR1 and CDR2: LNHDA, SQIVND (reference sequence). Losses at the gene ends were 5 bases for V and 1 base for J; bases not matched to a gene: 4. This CDR3 is 15 amino acids long. The CDR3 DNA reads as TGTGCCAGTAGTGACAGGGGCAAAAGCAATCAGCCCCAGCATTTT. Its translation: CASSDRGKSNQPQHF.

The chain employs TRBV2 and TRBJ1-1; possibly TRBD1 for D (5 bases). Trimming took 4 bases from V and 11 from J, leaving 11 bases between them. From germline, CDR1 is SNHLY and CDR2 FYNNEI. CDR3 length: 11 residues. The chain's CDR3 is CASSARWGAFF. CDR3 DNA sequence: TGTGCCAGCAGTGCCAGGTGGGGGGCTTTCTTT.

This clonotype was seen many times. CDR3 bases: TGTGCCAGCAGTGGGCCGGGCGAATACAATGAGCAGTTCTTC. Its translation is CASSGPGEYNEQFF. The rearrangement joins TRBV6-1 to TRBJ2-1, with D hard to call. CDR1 and CDR2 from the germline V gene are MNHNS and SASEGT. The ends were cut back, 4 bases at V and 4 bases at J, with 11 bases in the middle. This CDR3 has 14 residues.

J is TRBJ2-1 and V is TRBV18, with 7 bases aligning to TRBD1. CDR1 is KGHSH and CDR2 is LQKENI in the germline V gene. The CDR3 is 14 residues long. Trimming took 3 bases from V and 6 from J; bases not matched to a gene: 5. This chain's CDR3 is CASSPSGTANEQFF. Here the CDR3 DNA reads TGTGCCAGCTCACCTTCCGGGACAGCCAATGAGCAGTTCTTC.

This clonotype was counted between two and nine times. The CDR3 nucleotides are TGCGCCAGCAGCTTGCCTGCAAGCTCCTACGAGCAGTACTTC. Translation: CASSLPASSYEQYF. The V call is TRBV5-1, the J call TRBJ2-7; D not resolved. CDR3 length: 14 residues. With 1 base removed from V and 0 bases from J, the gap between germline ends came to 8 bases. From germline, CDR1 is SGHRS and CDR2 YFSETQ.

This clonotype was recorded many times. The chain uses TRBV9 and TRBJ2-1, with D unclear. Trimming took 5 bases from V and 5 from J, leaving 14 bases between them. Germline CDR1 is SGDLS and CDR2 is YYNGEE. The CDR3 contains 14 residues. The CDR3 loop is CASSARNLDNEQFF. Here the CDR3 DNA reads TGTGCCAGCAGTGCGAGGAACCTGGACAATGAGCAGTTCTTC.

This clonotype was seen at least ten times. The chain has TRBV19 and TRBJ2-5, with TRBD1 matching over 10 bases. J was trimmed by 5 bases and V by 0 bases; bases with no gene match: 6. This CDR3 contains 16 residues. Looked up from germline, CDR1 is LNHDA and CDR2 is SQIVND (reference sequence). The CDR3 protein is CASSIEGTGARETQYF. The CDR3 bases are TGTGCCAGTAGTATAGAGGGGACAGGGGCCCGCGAGACCCAGTACTTC. Full variable domain (remainder filled in from reference TRBV19 and TRBJ2-5): DGGITQSPKYLFRKEGQNVTLSCEQNLNHDAMYWYRQDPGQGLRLIYYSQIVNDFQKGDIAEGYSVSREKKESFPLTVTSAQKNPTAFYLCASSIEGTGARETQYFGPGTRLLVL.

For this clonotype: Since a much larger clone is just one base distant, this may be a read error. This chain links TRBV13 with TRBJ2-7, with TRBD1 matching 10 bases. Losses at the gene ends were 1 base for V and 12 bases for J; bases not matched to a gene: 12. This CDR3 region has 15 residues. The germline V gene has CDR1 PRHDT and CDR2 FYEKMQ (reference sequence). The chain's CDR3 is CASSLAWTGGPLRYF. CDR3 nucleotide sequence: TGTGCCAGCAGCTTAGCCTGGACAGGGGGTCCCCTGAGGTACTTC.

Notes on this clonotype: A far larger clone is off by one base, so a read error is likely. The gene calls are TRBV6-4 and TRBJ1-5; the match to TRBD1 covers 7 bases. In germline, CDR1 is MRHNA, CDR2 SNTAGT. This CDR3 contains 14 residues. The CDR3, as DNA: TGTGCCACCCTGGGGGGACAGTTCAATCAGCCCCATCATTTT. Amino acids: CATLGGQFNQPHHF.

This clonotype is medium-sized in the sample. This chain uses TRBV6-1 with TRBJ1-1; the D gene is possibly TRBD1 (5 bases). The V and J ends lost 7 bases and 4 bases respectively, with 10 bases between them. The CDR3 extends over 12 amino acids. Germline assignment: CDR1 MNHNS and CDR2 SASEGT. The CDR3 coding sequence is TGTGCCAGCACGTGGGGGACCACTGAAGCTTTCTTT. Its translation: CASTWGTTEAFF.

The chain employs TRBV5-1 and TRBJ2-7; D is undetermined. Between the trimmed V and J ends, which lost 0 bases and 7 bases, there was a span of 14 bases. The germline V gene has CDR1 SGHRS and CDR2 YFSETQ. CDR3 length: 14 amino acids. The CDR3 DNA reads TGCGCCAGCAGCTTGGCAGGTTACCGACGGGAGCAGTACTTC. Its protein product is CASSLAGYRREQYF. Drawing the rest from reference TRBV5-1 and TRBJ2-7, the complete variable domain is KAGVTQTPRYLIKTRGQQVTLSCSPISGHRSVSWYQQTPGQGLQFLFEYFSETQRNKGNFPGRFSGRQFSNSRSEMNVSTLELGDSALYLCASSLAGYRREQYFGPGTRLTVT.

This clonotype is medium-sized by share. V and J are TRBV6-1 and TRBJ1-6, with 7 bases aligning to TRBD1. Unmatched junction bases numbered 9, after V lost 4 bases and J lost 6 bases. This CDR3 comprises 16 residues. The germline V gene encodes CDR1 MNHNS and CDR2 SASEGT. The CDR3 sequence is CASSASRDSINSPLHF. The DNA of the CDR3 is TGTGCCAGCAGTGCCTCCCGGGACAGCATTAATTCACCCCTCCACTTT.

Many counts were recorded for this clonotype. Here the CDR3 reads CASSPGQGTDTQYF. The CDR3 DNA reads TGTGCCTCCTCCCCGGGACAGGGGACAGATACGCAGTATTTT. The chain carries TRBV6-4 and TRBJ2-3, with TRBD1 identical over 10 bases. Germline-derived CDR1 and CDR2 are MRHNA and SNTAGT. The CDR3 loop spans 14 amino acids. J lost 3 bases, V lost 11 bases, and 8 bases had no gene match.

This clonotype was recorded many times. The rearrangement links TRBV15 to TRBJ2-5; tentatively, D is TRBD2 (6 bases). Germline-derived CDR1 and CDR2 are LNHNV and YYDKDF (reference sequence). The CDR3 covers 17 residues. The V gene lost 7 bases and the J gene lost 1 base, with 22 bases spanning the gap. The CDR3, as DNA: TGTGCCACCACCGGAGGCAGGGAGGTAGGCGGCCAAGAGACCCAGTACTTC. This translates into CATTGGREVGGQETQYF.